One and the same sample provided the 31 T cell receptor beta chains below, sequenced in a study of beta chain features in type 1 diabetes. Expressed TCRB transcripts were sequenced because the entire RNA isolate underwent reverse transcription. Generated by immunoSEQ multiplex PCR, the TCRdb table keeps only in-frame clones and is missing some. This table has more than 8,500 clones, around 78% appearing once. Sequenced input: Tregs from blood. The receptors derive from a woman between 18 and 29 years old in good health.

The chain couples TRBV5-8 to TRBJ1-2, with D hard to call. Germline CDR1 SGHTS, CDR2 YDEGEE. The CDR3 covers 12 residues. Trimming took 4 bases from V and 1 from J, leaving 5 bases between them. This CDR3 is CASSQDNYGYTF. DNA of the CDR3: TGTGCCAGCAGCCAGGATAACTATGGCTACACCTTC.

V and J are TRBV6-5 and TRBJ1-2; 9 nucleotides line up with TRBD1. CDR1 is MNHEY and CDR2 is SVGAGI in the germline V gene. The CDR3 covers 13 residues. With 9 bases clipped from V and 10 bases from J, the junction kept 12 bases outside the gene matches. The CDR3 DNA follows: TGTGCCAGTGGCCTCGGACAGGGGTACACCTACACCTTC. Residues: CASGLGQGYTYTF.

The gene calls are TRBV6-1 and TRBJ2-1, with 12 bases matching TRBD2. The germline V gene has CDR1 MNHNS and CDR2 SASEGT. The CDR3 runs 16 residues. V lost 1 base to trimming and J lost 10 bases; unmatched junction nucleotides: 8. Written as DNA, the CDR3 is TGTGCCAGCAGTGAAGGGCCTAGCGGGAGGGTCAGAGAGCAGTTCTTC. This codes for CASSEGPSGRVREQFF.

This clone was counted a few times. This chain's CDR3 is CASSPPRQGANVYYGYTF. CDR3 in DNA: TGTGCCAGCTCACCACCGAGACAGGGGGCCAATGTCTACTATGGCTACACCTTC. The chain couples TRBV18 to TRBJ1-2, with 10 bases that match TRBD1. Germline values: CDR1 KGHSH, CDR2 LQKENI. CDR3 length equals 18 residues. V shed 0 bases, J shed 3 bases, and the junction held 10 bases outside the gene matches.

This clone was observed a few times. The genes are TRBV5-5 and TRBJ1-1; the D is unclear. Germline V gives CDR1 SGHKS, CDR2 YYEKEE (reference sequence). The CDR3 consists of 13 residues. V was pared by 4 bases and J by 1 base, with 8 bases between. For the CDR3, the DNA is TGTGCCAGCAGCGTGACTGGGAACACTGAAGCTTTCTTT. Protein sequence: CASSVTGNTEAFF.

V and J are TRBV9 and TRBJ1-5; the match to TRBD1 covers 12 bases. J gave up 6 bases and V 2 bases, and 3 bases lay outside the gene matches. This CDR3 has 15 residues. Germline V gives CDR1 SGDLS, CDR2 YYNGEE. The CDR3 region has the DNA TGTGCCAGCAGCGTTGGGACAGGGGGCTTTCAGCCCCAGCATTTT. It encodes CASSVGTGGFQPQHF.

This clone appeared a few times. The CDR3 loop reads CASRTIAGGENEQFF. The CDR3 DNA reads TGTGCCAGCAGGACCATAGCGGGAGGAGAGAATGAGCAGTTCTTC. The chain has TRBV2 and TRBJ2-1; TRBD2 aligns across 10 bases. After removal of 6 bases from V and 7 bases from J, the junction contained 9 bases not matched to a gene. The CDR3 sequence is 15 residues long. Germline V gene lookup returns CDR1 SNHLY and CDR2 FYNNEI.

The chain has TRBV5-1 and TRBJ1-2; D remains ambiguous. The CDR3 sequence is 14 residues long. V dropped 4 bases and J dropped 1 base, with 11 bases sitting between them. Germline lookup yields CDR1 SGHRS and CDR2 YFSETQ. CDR3 bases: TGCGCCAGCAGCCCCAGCGGGATTAACTATGGCTACACCTTC. Encoded protein: CASSPSGINYGYTF.

The V and J genes are TRBV11-2 and TRBJ1-2; 8 bases agree with TRBD1. V was clipped by 5 bases and J by 0 bases; unmatched bases: 8. The CDR3 length is 16 residues. CDR1 and CDR2 from the germline V gene are SGHAT and FQNNGV. The DNA for the CDR3 is TGTGCCAGCAGCCCGACCCGGGGACAGGCTAACTATGGCTACACCTTC. It is translated as CASSPTRGQANYGYTF.

In DNA, the CDR3 is TGTGCCAGCAGCTTGGGCGGTCAAGAGACCCAGTACTTC. Protein sequence: CASSLGGQETQYF. The V call is TRBV5-5, the J call TRBJ2-5; D is unclear. This CDR3 comprises 13 residues. With 0 bases removed from V and 2 bases from J, the gap between germline ends came to 5 bases. CDR1 is SGHKS, CDR2 YYEKEE, per germline (reference sequence).

The V and J genes are TRBV7-9 and TRBJ1-4; possible D gene TRBD1, 6 bases. This CDR3 is 15 amino acids long. V gave up 6 bases and J gave up 10 bases, with 21 bases separating them. The germline CDR1 and CDR2 sequences are SEHNR and FQNEAQ (reference sequence). CDR3: CASRWGLLNDGKLFF. The CDR3 region has the DNA TGTGCCAGCAGGTGGGGGCTACTTAATGATGGAAAACTGTTTTTT. Complete variable domain (other parts from reference TRBV7-9 and TRBJ1-4): DTGVSQNPRHKITKRGQNVTFRCDPISEHNRLYWYRQTLGQGPEFLTYFQNEAQLEKSRLLSDRFSAERPKGSFSTLEIQRTEQGDSAMYLCASRWGLLNDGKLFFGSGTQLSVL.

The rearrangement joins TRBV30 to TRBJ1-2; D gene ambiguous. The germline V gene has CDR1 GTSNPN and CDR2 SVGIG (reference sequence). CDR3 length equals 11 residues. V was trimmed by 5 bases and J by 8 bases, leaving 12 bases between them. The CDR3: CAWFAGYGYTF. CDR3 DNA sequence: TGTGCCTGGTTTGCAGGATACGGCTACACCTTC.

J is TRBJ2-7 and V is TRBV2; perhaps TRBD2 as D (5 bases). V shed 7 bases and J shed 2 bases, with 18 bases lying between them. CDR3 size: 15 residues. CDR1 and CDR2 from the germline V gene are SNHLY and FYNNEI. CDR3 residues: CASTLEAGNAYEQYF. CDR3 DNA sequence: TGTGCCAGCACACTGGAGGCCGGTAATGCCTACGAGCAGTACTTC. Supplemented by reference TRBV2 and TRBJ2-7, the full variable domain reads EPEVTQTPSHQVTQMGQEVILRCVPISNHLYFYWYRQILGQKVEFLVSFYNNEISEKSEIFDDQFSVERPDGSNFTLKIRSTKLEDSAMYFCASTLEAGNAYEQYFGPGTRLTVT.

The rearrangement uses TRBV7-8 and TRBJ1-1; 8 bases fit TRBD1. Germline-derived CDR1 and CDR2 are SGHVS and FQNEAQ. The CDR3 contains 14 residues. Trimming cost V 1 base and J 4 bases; bases outside gene matches: 2. CDR3 sequence (DNA): TGTGCCAGCAGCTTAGGGACAGGGACCACTGAAGCTTTCTTT. Its translation is CASSLGTGTTEAFF.

This chain uses TRBV7-9 with TRBJ1-4, with D possibly TRBD1 on 6 matching bases. The CDR3 length is 15 residues. V was pared by 4 bases and J by 4 bases, with 13 bases between. CDR1 SEHNR and CDR2 FQNEAQ come from the germline V gene (reference sequence). In nucleotides, the CDR3 is TGTGCCAGCAGCTCCGGGGGGGCCCTTAATGAAAAACTGTTTTTT. Its translation is CASSSGGALNEKLFF.

The CDR3 region is CASSDLPTSQETQYF. DNA for the CDR3: TGTGCCAGCAGTGATCTTCCAACTAGTCAGGAGACCCAGTACTTC. V is TRBV2 and J is TRBJ2-5; D possibly corresponds to TRBD2 (5 bases). This CDR3 region has 15 residues. Germline lookup yields CDR1 SNHLY and CDR2 FYNNEI. Trimming took 3 bases from V and 5 from J, leaving 16 bases between them.

V and J are TRBV4-1 and TRBJ2-3, with D possibly TRBD1 on 6 matching bases. The CDR3 has 13 amino acids. The germline CDR1 and CDR2 sequences are MGHRA and YSYEKL. V was pared by 4 bases and J by 6 bases, with 11 bases between. The CDR3 DNA sequence: TGCGCCAGCAGCCTGGGGACATACGATACGCAGTATTTT. It codes for CASSLGTYDTQYF.

For the CDR3, the DNA is TGTGCCAGCAGTGAATATGGGACAGGGATCTACGAGCAGTACTTC. Protein product: CASSEYGTGIYEQYF. The chain is built from TRBV6-1 and TRBJ2-7; 9 positions agree with TRBD1. This CDR3 has 15 residues. Germline V CDR1 and CDR2: MNHNS, SASEGT. Trimming removed 2 bases from V and 3 bases from J; junction bases left unmatched: 5.

V usage is TRBV6-5 and J usage is TRBJ2-2, with D unresolved. V was cut by 5 bases and J by 4 bases, with 14 bases left in between. Germline lookup yields CDR1 MNHEY and CDR2 SVGAGI. The CDR3 covers 15 residues. DNA of the CDR3: TGTGCCAGCAGTGTTTGGGCGACCGGCACCGGGGAGCTGTTTTTT. It encodes CASSVWATGTGELFF.

The CDR3 region is CASSRYASQLTYNEQFF. For the CDR3, the DNA is TGTGCCAGCAGTCGCTACGCTAGCCAACTAACCTACAATGAGCAGTTCTTC. V gene TRBV28 combines with J gene TRBJ2-1; the D gene is possibly TRBD2 (5 bases). The V end lost 5 bases, the J end lost 2 bases, and 19 bases lay between the germline ends. CDR1 is MDHEN and CDR2 is SYDVKM in the germline V gene. The CDR3 consists of 17 residues.

V gene TRBV15 combines with J gene TRBJ1-6; no reliable D call. Trimming removed 4 bases at V and 6 bases at J, with 16 bases between. In germline, CDR1 is LNHNV, CDR2 YYDKDF (reference sequence). This CDR3 spans 16 amino acids. Here the CDR3 reads CATSMGADILNSPLHF. The CDR3 DNA sequence: TGTGCCACCAGCATGGGAGCCGACATTCTTAATTCACCCCTCCACTTT.

This chain connects TRBV5-4 to TRBJ2-1, with D perhaps TRBD2 (7 bases). The CDR3 sequence is 15 residues long. From germline, CDR1 is SGHNT and CDR2 YYREEE (reference sequence). Trimming cost V 4 bases and J 2 bases, with 13 bases left between them. CDR3 DNA sequence: TGTGCCAGCAGCCGCGGGGGCCAGGCCTACAATGAGCAGTTCTTC. Its protein is CASSRGGQAYNEQFF.

J is TRBJ2-2 and V is TRBV4-1; D possibly corresponds to TRBD1 (6 bases). Germline V gene sequence: CDR1 MGHRA, CDR2 YSYEKL. This CDR3 region has 16 residues. V lost 1 base and J lost 4, with 13 bases in between. The CDR3 sequence is CASSQARGWSTGELFF. The CDR3 region has the DNA TGCGCCAGCAGCCAAGCCAGGGGATGGAGCACCGGGGAGCTGTTTTTT.

The rearrangement joins TRBV4-2 to TRBJ1-2, with 11 bases identical to TRBD1. CDR1 and CDR2 (germline): LGHNA, YNFKEQ. This CDR3 contains 17 residues. The V and J ends lost 0 bases and 8 bases, in that order; junction bases with no gene match: 11. CDR3 nucleotides: TGTGCCAGCAGCCAAGATCCGCGGACAGGGGGCGGAAGGGGCTACACCTTC. Translating it yields CASSQDPRTGGGRGYTF.

The chain carries TRBV6-1 and TRBJ2-7; TRBD2 agrees at 12 bases. Looked up from germline, CDR1 is MNHNS and CDR2 is SASEGT. The CDR3 covers 15 residues. J was trimmed by 3 bases and V by 1 base; bases with no gene match: 1. CDR3 amino acids: CASSEGLAGVYEQYF. CDR3 bases: TGTGCCAGCAGTGAAGGACTAGCGGGAGTCTACGAGCAGTACTTC.

The chain is built from TRBV2 and TRBJ1-5; D possibly corresponds to TRBD1 (5 bases). The V gene lost 6 bases and the J gene lost 7 bases, with 13 bases spanning the gap. This CDR3 contains 13 residues. In germline, CDR1 is SNHLY, CDR2 FYNNEI. The CDR3 nucleotides read TGTGCCAGCAGCACCGGGGGAGAGCAGCCCCAGCATTTT. It yields the protein CASSTGGEQPQHF.

This chain joins TRBV18 and TRBJ2-5; D unresolved. There are 12 residues in the CDR3. The ends were cut back, 6 bases at V and 3 bases at J, with 8 bases in the middle. In germline, CDR1 is KGHSH, CDR2 LQKENI. CDR3 in amino acids: CASSPIKETQYF. In DNA form, the CDR3 reads TGTGCCAGCTCTCCTATCAAAGAGACCCAGTACTTC.

The sample holds a few counts of this clone. The V call is TRBV20-1, the J call TRBJ2-5, with D maybe TRBD2 (6 bases). This CDR3 comprises 11 residues. CDR1 is DFQATT, CDR2 SNEGSKA, per germline (reference sequence). The V end was cut by 4 bases, the J end by 5 bases, with 8 bases between. CDR3 amino acids: CSANSGETQYF. DNA of the CDR3: TGCAGTGCTAACAGCGGGGAGACCCAGTACTTC.

This clone was detected only a few times. The CDR3 DNA sequence: TGTGCCAGCAGCCCCCCTGGGACAGCTAGCACAGATACGCAGTATTTT. Amino acids: CASSPPGTASTDTQYF. The J gene is TRBJ2-3, the V gene TRBV7-9; TRBD1 matches 7 bases. V shed 5 bases, J shed 0 bases, and the junction held 8 bases outside the gene matches. This CDR3 comprises 16 residues. CDR1 is SEHNR, CDR2 FQNEAQ, per germline (reference sequence).

The chain employs TRBV5-6 and TRBJ1-2; possibly TRBD1 for D (5 bases). Deletions cut 2 bases from V and 4 bases from J, with 12 bases between. The CDR3 sequence is 14 residues long. CDR1 SGHDT and CDR2 YYEEEE come from the germline V gene. Here the CDR3 reads CASSLRGPLYGYTF. The CDR3 DNA follows: TGTGCCAGCAGCTTAAGGGGCCCGCTCTATGGCTACACCTTC.

The chain recombines TRBV7-9 with TRBJ1-6, with D maybe TRBD1 (6 bases). The germline CDR1 and CDR2 sequences are SEHNR and FQNEAQ (reference sequence). V was trimmed by 1 base and J by 11 bases, leaving 9 bases between them. CDR3 length equals 13 residues. CDR3 amino acids: CASSLGQGTPLHF. The DNA of the CDR3 is TGTGCCAGCAGCTTAGGGCAGGGGACACCCCTCCACTTT.